The 2 T cell receptor beta chains below all came from one sample that was sequenced in a study of blood T cell repertoires in COVID-19 (dated by TCRdb to 2018 to 2020). Libraries were constructed by the immunoSEQ multiplex PCR assay. Imported from immuneACCESS, the table was reduced by TCRdb to in-frame sequences with V and J called. These copies leave out some clones; in studies compared against another copy, an unresolved V gene accounts for under half, and the cause of the remainder is not known. This sample is represented by about 300,000 clones; about 90% of them were singletons. The ten largest clones add up to about 2% of the sample. Sequencing was done on a sample of peripheral blood. These receptors all stem from a woman younger than 45 with COVID-19, enrolled during active disease.

The chain combines TRBV3-1 (or the pseudogene TRBV3-2) with TRBJ2-7; 9 bases align to TRBD1. The germline gives CDR1 LGHDT, CDR2 YNNKEL (reference sequence). The CDR3 is 14 residues long. Germline trimming cut 3 bases from V and 2 bases from J; bases unmatched to any gene: 2. CDR3 bases: TGTGCCAGCAGCCACGGGACAGGGACCTACGAGCAGTACTTC. It codes for CASSHGTGTYEQYF.

J is TRBJ2-3 and V is TRBV7-2; 12 bases map to TRBD2. With 2 bases clipped from V and 2 bases from J, the junction kept 2 bases outside the gene matches. The germline gives CDR1 SGHTA, CDR2 FQGNSA. The CDR3 loop spans 16 amino acids. The CDR3 sequence: CASSLRLAGATDTQYF. The CDR3 bases are TGTGCCAGCAGCTTAAGACTAGCGGGGGCCACAGATACGCAGTATTTT.